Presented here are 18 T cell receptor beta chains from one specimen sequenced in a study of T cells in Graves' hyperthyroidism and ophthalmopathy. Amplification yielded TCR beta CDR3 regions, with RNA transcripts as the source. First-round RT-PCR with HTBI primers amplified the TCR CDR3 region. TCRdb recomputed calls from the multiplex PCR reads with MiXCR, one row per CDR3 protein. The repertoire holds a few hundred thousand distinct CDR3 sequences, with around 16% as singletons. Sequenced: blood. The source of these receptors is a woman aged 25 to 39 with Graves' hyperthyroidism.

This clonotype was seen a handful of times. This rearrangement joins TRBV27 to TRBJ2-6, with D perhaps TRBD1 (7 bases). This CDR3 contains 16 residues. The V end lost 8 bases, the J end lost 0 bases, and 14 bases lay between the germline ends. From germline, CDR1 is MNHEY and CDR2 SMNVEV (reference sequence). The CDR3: CASRRQGGSGANVLTF. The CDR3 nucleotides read TGTGCCAGCCGACGACAGGGAGGCTCTGGGGCCAACGTCCTGACTTTC.

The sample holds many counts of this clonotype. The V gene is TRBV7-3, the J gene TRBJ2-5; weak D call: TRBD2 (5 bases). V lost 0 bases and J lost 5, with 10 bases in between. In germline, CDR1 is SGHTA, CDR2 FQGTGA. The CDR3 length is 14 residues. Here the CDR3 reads CASSLTAARETQYF. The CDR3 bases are TGTGCCAGCAGCTTAACAGCGGCGCGGGAGACCCAGTACTTC.

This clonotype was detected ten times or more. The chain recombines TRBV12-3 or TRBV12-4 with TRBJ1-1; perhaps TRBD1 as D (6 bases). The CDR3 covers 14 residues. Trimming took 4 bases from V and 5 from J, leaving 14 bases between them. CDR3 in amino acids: CASSSETGLTEAFF. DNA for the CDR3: TGTGCCAGCAGTTCGGAGACAGGTTTGACTGAAGCTTTCTTT.

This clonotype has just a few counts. As DNA, the CDR3 is TGTGCCAGCAGTTTGTGGGCTAGCGGGAATTACGAGCAGTACTTC. It codes for CASSLWASGNYEQYF. The chain joins TRBV28 to TRBJ2-7; TRBD2 matches at 9 bases. CDR1 MDHEN and CDR2 SYDVKM come from the germline V gene. V was pared by 3 bases and J by 4 bases, with 7 bases of the junction left unmatched. This CDR3 has 15 amino acids. The full variable domain, completed using reference TRBV28 and TRBJ2-7, is DVKVTQSSRYLVKRTGEKVFLECVQDMDHENMFWYRQDPGLGLRLIYFSYDVKMKEKGDIPEGYSVSREKKERFSLILESASTNQTSMYLCASSLWASGNYEQYFGPGTRLTVT.

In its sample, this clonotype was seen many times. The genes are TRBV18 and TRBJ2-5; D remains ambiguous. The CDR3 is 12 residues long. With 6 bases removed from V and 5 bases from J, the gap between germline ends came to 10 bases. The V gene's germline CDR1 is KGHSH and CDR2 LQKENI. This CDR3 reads CASSRPFETQYF. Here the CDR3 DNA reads TGTGCCAGCTCCCGACCTTTCGAGACCCAGTACTTC. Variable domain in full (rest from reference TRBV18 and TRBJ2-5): NAGVMQNPRHLVRRRGQEARLRCSPMKGHSHVYWYRQLPEEGLKFMVYLQKENIIDESGMPKERFSAEFPKEGPSILRIQQVVRGDSAAYFCASSRPFETQYFGPGTRLLVL.

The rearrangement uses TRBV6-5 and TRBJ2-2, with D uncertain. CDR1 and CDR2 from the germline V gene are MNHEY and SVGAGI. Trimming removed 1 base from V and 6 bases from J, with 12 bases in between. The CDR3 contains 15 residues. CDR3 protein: CASSYWGIAAGELFF. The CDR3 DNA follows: TGTGCCAGCAGTTACTGGGGAATCGCGGCCGGGGAGCTGTTTTTT.

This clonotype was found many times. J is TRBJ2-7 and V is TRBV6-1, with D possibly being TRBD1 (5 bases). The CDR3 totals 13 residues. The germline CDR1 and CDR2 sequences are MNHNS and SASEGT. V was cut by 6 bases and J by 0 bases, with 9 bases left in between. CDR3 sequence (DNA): TGTGCCAGCAGCAGGGAAAGCTCCTACGAGCAGTACTTC. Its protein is CASSRESSYEQYF.

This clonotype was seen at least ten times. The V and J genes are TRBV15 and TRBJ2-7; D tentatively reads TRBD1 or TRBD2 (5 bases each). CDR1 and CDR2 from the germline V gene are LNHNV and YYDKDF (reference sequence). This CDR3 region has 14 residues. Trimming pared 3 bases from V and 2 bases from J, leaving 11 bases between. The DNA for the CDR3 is TGTGCCACCAGCAGCCGGGACCGGACCTACGAGCAGTACTTC. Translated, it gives CATSSRDRTYEQYF.

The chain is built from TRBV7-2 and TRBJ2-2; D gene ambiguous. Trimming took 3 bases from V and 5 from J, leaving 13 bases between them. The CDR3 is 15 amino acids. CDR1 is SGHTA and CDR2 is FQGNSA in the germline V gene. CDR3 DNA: TGTGCCAGCAGCTTTGACACAGCCAATACCGGGGAGCTGTTTTTT. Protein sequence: CASSFDTANTGELFF.

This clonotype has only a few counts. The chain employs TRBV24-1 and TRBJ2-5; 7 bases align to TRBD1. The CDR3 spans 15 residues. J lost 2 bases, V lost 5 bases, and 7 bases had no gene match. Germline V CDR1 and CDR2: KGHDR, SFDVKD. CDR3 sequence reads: CATSGTTGSQETQYF. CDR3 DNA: TGTGCCACCAGTGGTACGACAGGGTCACAAGAGACCCAGTACTTC.

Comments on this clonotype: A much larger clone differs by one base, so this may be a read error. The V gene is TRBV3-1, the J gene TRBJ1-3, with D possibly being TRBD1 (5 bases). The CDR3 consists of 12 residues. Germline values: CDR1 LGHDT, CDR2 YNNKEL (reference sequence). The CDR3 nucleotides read TGTACCAGCAGGGACTCTGGAAACACCATATATTTT. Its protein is CTSRDSGNTIYF.

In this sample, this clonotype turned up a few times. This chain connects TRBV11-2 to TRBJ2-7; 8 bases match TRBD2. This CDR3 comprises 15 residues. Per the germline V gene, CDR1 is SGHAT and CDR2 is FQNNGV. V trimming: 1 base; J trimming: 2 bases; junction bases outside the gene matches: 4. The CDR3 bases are TGTGCCAGCAGCTTAGTCCGGGGGGGGCCCTACGAGCAGTACTTC. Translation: CASSLVRGGPYEQYF.

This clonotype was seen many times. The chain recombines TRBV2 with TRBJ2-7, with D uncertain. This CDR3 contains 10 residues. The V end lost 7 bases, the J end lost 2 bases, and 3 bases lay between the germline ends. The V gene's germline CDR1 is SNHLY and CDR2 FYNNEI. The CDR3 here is CASKTYEQYF. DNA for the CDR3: TGTGCCAGCAAAACCTACGAGCAGTACTTC.

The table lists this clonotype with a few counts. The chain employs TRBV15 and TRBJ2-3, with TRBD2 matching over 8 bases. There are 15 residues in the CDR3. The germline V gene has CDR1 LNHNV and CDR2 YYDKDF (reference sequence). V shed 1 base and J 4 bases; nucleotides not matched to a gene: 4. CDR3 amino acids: CATSRAGGRADTQYF. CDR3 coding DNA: TGTGCCACCAGCAGAGCGGGAGGGCGGGCAGATACGCAGTATTTT.

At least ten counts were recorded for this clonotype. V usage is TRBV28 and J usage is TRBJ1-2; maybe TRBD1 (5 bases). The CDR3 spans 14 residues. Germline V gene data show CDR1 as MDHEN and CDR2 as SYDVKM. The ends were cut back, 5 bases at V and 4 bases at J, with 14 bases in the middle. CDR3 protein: CASSGAGGGYGYTF. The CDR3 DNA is TGTGCCAGCAGTGGAGCGGGGGGAGGCTATGGCTACACCTTC.

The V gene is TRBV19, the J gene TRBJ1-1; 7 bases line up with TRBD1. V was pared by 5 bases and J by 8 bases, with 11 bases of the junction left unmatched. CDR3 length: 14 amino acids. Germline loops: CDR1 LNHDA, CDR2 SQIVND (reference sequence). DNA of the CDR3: TGTGCCAGTAGTCGAGAAGGGGACAGTAGGGAAGCTTTCTTT. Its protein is CASSREGDSREAFF.

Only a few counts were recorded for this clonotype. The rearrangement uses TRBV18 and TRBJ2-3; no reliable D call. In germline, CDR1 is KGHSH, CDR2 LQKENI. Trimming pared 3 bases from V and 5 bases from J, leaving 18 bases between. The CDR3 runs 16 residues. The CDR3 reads CASSPRVAIKGDTQYF. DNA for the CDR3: TGTGCCAGCTCACCCCGTGTAGCCATAAAGGGAGATACGCAGTATTTT.

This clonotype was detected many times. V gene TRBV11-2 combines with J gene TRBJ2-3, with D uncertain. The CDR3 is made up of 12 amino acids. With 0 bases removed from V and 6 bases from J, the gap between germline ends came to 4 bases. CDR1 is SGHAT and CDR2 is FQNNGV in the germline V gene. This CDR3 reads CASSLDIDTQYF. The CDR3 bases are TGTGCCAGCAGCTTAGATATTGATACGCAGTATTTT.